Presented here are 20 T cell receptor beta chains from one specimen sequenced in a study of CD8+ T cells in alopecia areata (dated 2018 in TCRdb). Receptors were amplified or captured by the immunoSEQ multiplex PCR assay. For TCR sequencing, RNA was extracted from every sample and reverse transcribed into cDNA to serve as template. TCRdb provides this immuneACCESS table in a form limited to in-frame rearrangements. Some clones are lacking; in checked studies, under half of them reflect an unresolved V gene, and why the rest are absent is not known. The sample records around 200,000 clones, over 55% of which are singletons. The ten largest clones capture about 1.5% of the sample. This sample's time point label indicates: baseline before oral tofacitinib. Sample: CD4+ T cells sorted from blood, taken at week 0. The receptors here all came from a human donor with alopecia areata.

The CDR3 reads CASAVDRVYGYTF. The CDR3 nucleotides read TGTGCCAGCGCGGTCGACAGGGTCTATGGCTACACCTTC. This rearrangement joins TRBV27 to TRBJ1-2, with 7 bases aligning to TRBD1. Trimming took 8 bases from V and 4 from J; bases not matched to a gene: 7. The germline V gene encodes CDR1 MNHEY and CDR2 SMNVEV (reference sequence). This CDR3 spans 13 amino acids.

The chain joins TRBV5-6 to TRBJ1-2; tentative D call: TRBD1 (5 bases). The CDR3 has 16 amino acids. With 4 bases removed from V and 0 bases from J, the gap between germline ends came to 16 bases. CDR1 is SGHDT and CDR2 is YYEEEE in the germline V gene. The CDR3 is CASSLSPTATNYGYTF. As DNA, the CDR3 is TGTGCCAGCAGCCTTTCCCCGACAGCCACTAACTATGGCTACACCTTC.

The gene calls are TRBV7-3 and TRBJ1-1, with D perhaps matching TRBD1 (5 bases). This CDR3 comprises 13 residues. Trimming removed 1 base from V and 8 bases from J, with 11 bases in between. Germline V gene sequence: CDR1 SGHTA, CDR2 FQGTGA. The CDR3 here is CASSLNDRGEAFF. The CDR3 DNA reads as TGTGCCAGCAGCTTAAACGACAGAGGAGAAGCTTTCTTT.

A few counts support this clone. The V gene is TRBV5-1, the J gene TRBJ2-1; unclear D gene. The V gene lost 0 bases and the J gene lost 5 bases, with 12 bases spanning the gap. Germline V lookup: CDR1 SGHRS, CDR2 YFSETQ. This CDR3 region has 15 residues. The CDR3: CASSLAPQSNNEQFF. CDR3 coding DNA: TGCGCCAGCAGCTTGGCCCCACAGTCAAACAATGAGCAGTTCTTC.

The CDR3 here is CASSLGQGDNYNEQFF. The CDR3 DNA sequence: TGCGCCAGCAGCTTGGGACAGGGAGATAACTACAATGAGCAGTTCTTC. V usage is TRBV5-1 and J usage is TRBJ2-1; TRBD1 aligns across 7 bases. The CDR3 runs to 16 residues. Looked up from germline, CDR1 is SGHRS and CDR2 is YFSETQ. With 0 bases clipped from V and 3 bases from J, the junction kept 6 bases outside the gene matches. The whole variable domain, filled in from reference TRBV5-1 and TRBJ2-1, reads KAGVTQTPRYLIKTRGQQVTLSCSPISGHRSVSWYQQTPGQGLQFLFEYFSETQRNKGNFPGRFSGRQFSNSRSEMNVSTLELGDSALYLCASSLGQGDNYNEQFFGPGTRLTVL.

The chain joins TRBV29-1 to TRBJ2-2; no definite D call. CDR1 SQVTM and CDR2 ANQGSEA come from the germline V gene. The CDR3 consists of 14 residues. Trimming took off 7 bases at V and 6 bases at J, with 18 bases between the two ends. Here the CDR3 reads CSAEGDRPSGELFF. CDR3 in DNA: TGCAGCGCCGAAGGTGACCGGCCGTCCGGGGAGCTGTTTTTT.

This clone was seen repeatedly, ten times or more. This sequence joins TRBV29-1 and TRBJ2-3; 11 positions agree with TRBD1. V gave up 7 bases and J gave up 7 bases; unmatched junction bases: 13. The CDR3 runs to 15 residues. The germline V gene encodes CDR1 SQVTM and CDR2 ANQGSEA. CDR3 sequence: CSGTTGQGASNTQYF. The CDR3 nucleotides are TGCAGCGGGACTACAGGACAGGGGGCATCAAATACGCAGTATTTT.

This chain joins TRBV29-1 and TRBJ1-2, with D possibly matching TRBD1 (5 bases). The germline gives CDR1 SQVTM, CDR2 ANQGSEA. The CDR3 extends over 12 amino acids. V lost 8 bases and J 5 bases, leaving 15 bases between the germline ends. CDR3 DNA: TGCAGCCCCGCCGGGGCGCGATATGGCTACACCTTC. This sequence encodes CSPAGARYGYTF.

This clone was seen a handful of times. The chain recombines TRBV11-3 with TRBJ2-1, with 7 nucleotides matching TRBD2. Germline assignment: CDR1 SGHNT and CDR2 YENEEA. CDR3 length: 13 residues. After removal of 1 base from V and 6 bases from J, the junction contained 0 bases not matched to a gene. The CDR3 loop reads CASSLGTSNEQFF. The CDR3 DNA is TGTGCCAGCAGCTTAGGGACTAGCAATGAGCAGTTCTTC. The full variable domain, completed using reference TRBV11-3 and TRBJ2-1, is EAGVVQSPRYKIIEKKQPVAFWCNPISGHNTLYWYLQNLGQGPELLIRYENEEAVDDSQLPKDRFSAERLKGVDSTLKIQPAELGDSAVYLCASSLGTSNEQFFGPGTRLTVL.

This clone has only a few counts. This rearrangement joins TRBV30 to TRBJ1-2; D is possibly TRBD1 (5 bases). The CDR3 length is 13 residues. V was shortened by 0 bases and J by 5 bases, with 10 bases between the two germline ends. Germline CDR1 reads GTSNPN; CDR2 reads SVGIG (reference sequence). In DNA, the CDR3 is TGTGCCTGGAGTGTAGGGGAAGGTTATGGCTACACCTTC. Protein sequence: CAWSVGEGYGYTF.

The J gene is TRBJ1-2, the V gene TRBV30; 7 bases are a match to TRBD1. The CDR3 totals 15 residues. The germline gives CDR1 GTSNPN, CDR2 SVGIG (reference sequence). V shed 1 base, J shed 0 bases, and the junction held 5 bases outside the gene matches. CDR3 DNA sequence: TGTGCCTGGAGTGAATCCGGGACAGCTAACTATGGCTACACCTTC. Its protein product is CAWSESGTANYGYTF.

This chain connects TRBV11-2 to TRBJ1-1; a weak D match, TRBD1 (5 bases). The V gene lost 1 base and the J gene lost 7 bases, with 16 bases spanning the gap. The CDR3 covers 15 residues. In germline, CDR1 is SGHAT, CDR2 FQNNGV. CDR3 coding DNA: TGTGCCAGCAGCTTAGCGCGTGGAGGAACAGGTGAAGCTTTCTTT. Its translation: CASSLARGGTGEAFF.

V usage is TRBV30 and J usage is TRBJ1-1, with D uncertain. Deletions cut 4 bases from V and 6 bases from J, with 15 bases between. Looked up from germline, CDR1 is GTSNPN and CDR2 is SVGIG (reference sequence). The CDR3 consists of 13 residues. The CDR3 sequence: CAWKGNTLAEAFF. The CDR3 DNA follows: TGTGCCTGGAAAGGAAATACCCTGGCTGAAGCTTTCTTT.

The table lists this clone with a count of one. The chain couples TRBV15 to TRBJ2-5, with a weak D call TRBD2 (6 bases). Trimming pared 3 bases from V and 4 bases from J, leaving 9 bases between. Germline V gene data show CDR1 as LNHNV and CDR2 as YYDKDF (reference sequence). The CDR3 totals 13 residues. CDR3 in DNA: TGTGCCACCAGCAGCCGGGACTCAGAGACCCAGTACTTC. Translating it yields CATSSRDSETQYF.

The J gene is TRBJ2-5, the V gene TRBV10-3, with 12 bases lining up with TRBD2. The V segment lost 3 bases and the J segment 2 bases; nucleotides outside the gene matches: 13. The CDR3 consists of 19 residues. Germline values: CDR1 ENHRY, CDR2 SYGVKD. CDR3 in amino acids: CAISDQGTSGLWGQETQYF. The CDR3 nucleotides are TGTGCCATCAGTGACCAGGGGACTAGCGGGCTCTGGGGGCAAGAGACCCAGTACTTC.

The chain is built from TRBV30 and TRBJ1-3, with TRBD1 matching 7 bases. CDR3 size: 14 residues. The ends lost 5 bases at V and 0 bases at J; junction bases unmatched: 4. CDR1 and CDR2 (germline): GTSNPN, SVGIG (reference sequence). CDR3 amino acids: CAWSGTASGNTIYF. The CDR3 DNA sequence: TGTGCCTGGTCCGGGACAGCCTCTGGAAACACCATATATTTT.

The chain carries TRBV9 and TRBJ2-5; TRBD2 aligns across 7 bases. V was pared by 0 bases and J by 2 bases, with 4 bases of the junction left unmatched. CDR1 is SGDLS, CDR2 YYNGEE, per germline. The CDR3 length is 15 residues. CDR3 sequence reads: CASSVAGGYQETQYF. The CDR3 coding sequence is TGTGCCAGCAGCGTAGCGGGGGGTTATCAAGAGACCCAGTACTTC.

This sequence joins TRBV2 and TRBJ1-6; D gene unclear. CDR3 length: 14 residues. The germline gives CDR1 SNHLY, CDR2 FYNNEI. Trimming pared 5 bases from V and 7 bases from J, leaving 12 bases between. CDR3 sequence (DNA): TGTGCCAGCAGTTTAGAGTTGTGGAATTCACCCCTCCACTTT. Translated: CASSLELWNSPLHF.

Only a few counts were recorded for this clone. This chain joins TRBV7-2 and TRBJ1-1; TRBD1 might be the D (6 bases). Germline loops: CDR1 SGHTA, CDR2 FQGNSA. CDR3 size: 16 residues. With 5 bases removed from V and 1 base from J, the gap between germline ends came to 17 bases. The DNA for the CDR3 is TGTGCCAGCAGCCTACCATTGGGACACCCGAACACTGAAGCTTTCTTT. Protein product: CASSLPLGHPNTEAFF.

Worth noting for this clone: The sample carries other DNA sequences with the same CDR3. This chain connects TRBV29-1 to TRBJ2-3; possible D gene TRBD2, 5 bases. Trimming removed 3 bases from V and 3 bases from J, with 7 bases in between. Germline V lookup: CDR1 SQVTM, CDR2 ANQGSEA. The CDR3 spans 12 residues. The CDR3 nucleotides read TGCAGCGTTGAGGGCGGGACAGATACGCAGTATTTT. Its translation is CSVEGGTDTQYF.